Reported below is one T cell receptor (beta chain). The antigen remains undetermined. The data derive from a study of T cells after yellow fever vaccination. TCRdb recomputed calls from the 5' RACE reads with MiXCR, one row per CDR3 protein. The sample yields 400,000 or so distinct CDR3 sequences, approximately 10% seen once. V lost 0 bases and J lost 5, with 14 bases in between. This CDR3 spans 15 amino acids. CDR1 is SGHDT, CDR2 YYEEEE, per germline. General study results and limits: Researchers cautioned that FACS-sorted repertoires could harbor abundant clonotypes contaminating from the bulk population. Most primary-vaccination clones recurred post-booster (just under 98% CD4, 88% CD8).

The clonotype originates from a man aged 18 to 30 who received the YFV17D yellow fever vaccine. The sample here was PBMCs, taken on the day of the first yellow fever vaccination. The chain uses TRBV5-6 and TRBJ1-2, with D maybe TRBD1 (5 bases). CDR3 nucleotides: TGTGCCAGCAGCTTGGTCCAGGGAGTTCGATATGGCTACACCTTC. Translated, it gives CASSLVQGVRYGYTF.